This TCR beta chain was captured in a study of shared clonotypes between healthy human individuals. Only Caucasian adults living in Nashville, Tennessee made up the donor group. The length of the CDR3 is 16 residues. The V segment lost 7 bases and the J segment 3 bases; nucleotides outside the gene matches: 11. Germline CDR1 MNHEY, CDR2 SMNVEV (reference sequence). Assay: immunoSEQ multiplex PCR; the TCRdb copy retains only in-frame clones and omits some. Among 1,100,000 or so clones, 75% to 80% were seen once, and the ten largest hold 0.4% to 0.55%. The TCR was taken from a man younger than 30 in good health. Some clones in this sample may be carry-over from other donors' samples. The V gene is TRBV27, the J gene TRBJ1-5; TRBD1 aligns across 8 bases. The sequenced material came from memory CD4+ T cells from PBMCs. Subset reported: CD45RA-negative fraction. The CDR3 nucleotides are TGTGCCAGCACCCCGACAGGGGATGCAGCCAATCAGCCCCAGCATTTT. Translating it yields CASTPTGDAANQPQHF.